The rows below give T cell receptor beta chains drawn from one sample of a study of blood T cell repertoires in COVID-19. Only in-frame clones appear in the TCRdb table, and some are missing; sequencing was by immunoSEQ multiplex PCR. This table has about 330,000 clones, 92% appearing once. Sample: PBMCs or T cells enriched from blood (not recorded which). The origin of the receptors is a woman aged 30 to 39 who had recovered from COVID-19. The CDR3 runs from the conserved cysteine through the conserved F or W.

v_call: TRBV19
cdr3_length: 15
j_call: TRBJ1-5
cdr3_aa: CASSIWTGDLQPQHF

v_call: TRBV4-3
cdr3_length: 14
j_call: TRBJ2-7
cdr3_aa: CASSHGASSYEQYF

v_call: TRBV5-4
cdr3_length: 18
j_call: TRBJ2-5
cdr3_aa: CASSASAASGGEQETQYF

v_call: TRBV6-2/TRBV6-3
cdr3_length: 16
j_call: TRBJ1-5
cdr3_aa: CASSFPLGLSNQPQHF

v_call: TRBV7-2
cdr3_length: 15
j_call: TRBJ1-5
cdr3_aa: CASSLVTGVTQPQHF

v_call: TRBV5-1
cdr3_length: 13
j_call: TRBJ2-5
cdr3_aa: CASSLAHLETQYF

v_call: TRBV4-1
cdr3_length: 14
j_call: TRBJ1-4
cdr3_aa: CASSHLGLGEKLFF

v_call: TRBV15
cdr3_length: 14
j_call: TRBJ2-3
cdr3_aa: CATSRAGGTDTQYF

v_call: TRBV15
cdr3_length: 12
j_call: TRBJ2-5
cdr3_aa: CATRQGDETQYF

v_call: TRBV4-3
cdr3_length: 16
j_call: TRBJ2-7
cdr3_aa: CASSQVASGALYEQYF

v_call: TRBV11-1
cdr3_length: 13
j_call: TRBJ1-6
cdr3_aa: CASSLRYNSPLHF

v_call: TRBV2
cdr3_length: 13
j_call: TRBJ1-4
cdr3_aa: CASSVVGHEKLFF

v_call: TRBV11-2
cdr3_length: 15
j_call: TRBJ1-1
cdr3_aa: CASSLVRGGNTEAFF

v_call: TRBV28
cdr3_length: 14
j_call: TRBJ1-5
cdr3_aa: CASSSRQGDQPQHF

v_call: TRBV28
cdr3_length: 13
j_call: TRBJ2-1
cdr3_aa: CASSYGTLNEQFF